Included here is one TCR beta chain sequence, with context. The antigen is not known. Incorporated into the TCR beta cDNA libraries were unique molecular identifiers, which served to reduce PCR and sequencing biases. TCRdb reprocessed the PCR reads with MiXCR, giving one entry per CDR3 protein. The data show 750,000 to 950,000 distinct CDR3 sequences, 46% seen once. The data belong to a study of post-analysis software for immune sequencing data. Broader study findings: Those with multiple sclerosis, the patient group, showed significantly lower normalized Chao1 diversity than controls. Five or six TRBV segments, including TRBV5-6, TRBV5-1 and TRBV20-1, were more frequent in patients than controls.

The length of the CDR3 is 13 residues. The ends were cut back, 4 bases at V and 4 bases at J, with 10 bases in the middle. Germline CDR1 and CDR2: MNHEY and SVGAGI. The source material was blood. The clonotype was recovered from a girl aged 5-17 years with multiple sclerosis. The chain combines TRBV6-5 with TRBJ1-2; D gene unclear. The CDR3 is CASSFSEGYGYTF. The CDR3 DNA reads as TGTGCCAGCAGTTTCTCAGAGGGCTATGGCTACACCTTC.